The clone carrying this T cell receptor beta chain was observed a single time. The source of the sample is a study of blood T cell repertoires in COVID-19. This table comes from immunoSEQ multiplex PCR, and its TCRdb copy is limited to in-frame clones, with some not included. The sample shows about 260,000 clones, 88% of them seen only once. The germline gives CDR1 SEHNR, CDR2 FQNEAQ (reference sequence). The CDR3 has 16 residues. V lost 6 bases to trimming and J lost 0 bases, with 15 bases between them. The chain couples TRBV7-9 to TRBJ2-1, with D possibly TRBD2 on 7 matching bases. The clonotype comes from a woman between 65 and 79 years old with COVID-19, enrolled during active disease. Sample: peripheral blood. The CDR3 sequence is CASSAAGGPSYNEQFF. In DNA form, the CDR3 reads TGTGCCAGCAGTGCAGCCGGGGGGCCCTCCTACAATGAGCAGTTCTTC.